This TCR beta chain was sequenced for a study of CD8 T cells in Susac syndrome. Study details: Patients with Susac syndrome were therapy-naive, on corticosteroids, or on intravenous immunoglobulin alone at blood draw. Findings and caveats of the study: It was in TEMRA cells and active patients that Susac CD8+ clonal expansion peaked.

CDR1 and CDR2 (germline): SNHLY, FYNNEI. CDR3 length: 11 residues. With 3 bases removed from V and 5 bases from J, the gap between germline ends came to 5 bases. Note on this clonotype: Its antigen is not known.

An input of roughly 0.5 to 1 ug of RNA was subjected to reverse transcription using random hexamers. A single record per CDR3 protein comes from TCRdb applying MiXCR to the immunoSEQ multiplex PCR reads. The data show approximately 190,000 distinct CDR3 sequences, approximately 95% seen once. The source is a human donor with Susac syndrome. V and J are TRBV2 and TRBJ2-7; D not resolved. Material for sequencing was CD8+ T cells from PBMCs. The CDR3 spells CASSDGNEQYF. DNA for the CDR3: TGTGCCAGCAGTGACGGAAACGAGCAGTACTTC.